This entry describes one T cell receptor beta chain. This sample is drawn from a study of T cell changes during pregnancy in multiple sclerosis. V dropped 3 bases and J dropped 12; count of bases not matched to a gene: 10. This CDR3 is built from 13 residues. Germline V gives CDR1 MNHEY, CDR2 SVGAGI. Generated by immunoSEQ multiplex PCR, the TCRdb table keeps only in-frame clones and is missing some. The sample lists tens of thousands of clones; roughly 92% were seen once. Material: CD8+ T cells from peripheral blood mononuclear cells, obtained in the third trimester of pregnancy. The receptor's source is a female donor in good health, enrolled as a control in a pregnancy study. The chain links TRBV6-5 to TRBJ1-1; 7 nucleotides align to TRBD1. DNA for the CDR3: TGTGCCAGCAGTTATCAAACAGGGGCCCAGTCTTTCTTT. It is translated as CASSYQTGAQSFF.